These 9 T cell receptor beta chains came from one sample sequenced in a study of blood T cell repertoires in COVID-19. Some clones are missing from TCRdb's copy, which holds only in-frame ones; the method was immunoSEQ multiplex PCR. The table lists about 72,000 clones, over 80% of them singletons. Sequenced material: peripheral blood. Source of these receptors: a woman of 80 years or more with acute or convalescent COVID-19.

The chain carries TRBV5-4 and TRBJ2-5, with 16 bases that match TRBD2. Germline values: CDR1 SGHNT, CDR2 YYREEE (reference sequence). The trim removed 4 bases at V and 4 bases at J, leaving 10 bases unmatched. The CDR3 has 18 residues. The CDR3 DNA reads as TGTGCCAGCAGCCCCGCGGGACTAGCGGGAGGGAGGGGAGAGACCCAGTACTTC. Its protein is CASSPAGLAGGRGETQYF.

CDR3 sequence: CASSPSSGHTDTQYF. CDR3 in DNA: TGTGCCAGCAGTCCCTCCTCCGGACACACAGATACGCAGTATTTT. The V gene is TRBV2, the J gene TRBJ2-3; D may be TRBD1 (5 bases). V lost 5 bases to trimming and J lost 2 bases, with 14 bases between them. CDR1 and CDR2 from the germline V gene are SNHLY and FYNNEI. The CDR3 runs 15 residues. Supplemented by reference TRBV2 and TRBJ2-3, the full variable domain reads EPEVTQTPSHQVTQMGQEVILRCVPISNHLYFYWYRQILGQKVEFLVSFYNNEISEKSEIFDDQFSVERPDGSNFTLKIRSTKLEDSAMYFCASSPSSGHTDTQYFGPGTRLTVL.

In this sample, this clone turned up once. The genes are TRBV9 and TRBJ2-1, with 10 bases fitting TRBD2. Germline V gene data show CDR1 as SGDLS and CDR2 as YYNGEE. V shed 0 bases, J shed 8 bases, and the junction held 11 bases outside the gene matches. The CDR3 length is 17 residues. CDR3 in DNA: TGTGCCAGCAGCGTAGGGGCTAGCGGGAGTTTATTGGATGAGCAGTTCTTC. Amino acid sequence: CASSVGASGSLLDEQFF.

The chain is built from TRBV3-1 (or the pseudogene TRBV3-2) and TRBJ2-5, with TRBD2 matching over 10 bases. The germline gives CDR1 LGHDT, CDR2 YNNKEL (reference sequence). V shed 8 bases, J shed 2 bases, and the junction held 8 bases outside the gene matches. This CDR3 is built from 15 residues. CDR3 loop: CASWSGGARQETQYF. The CDR3, as DNA: TGTGCCAGCTGGAGCGGGGGGGCACGGCAAGAGACCCAGTACTTC.

The V and J genes are TRBV5-1 and TRBJ2-1, with 7 bases that match TRBD1. The CDR3 has 14 amino acids. Unmatched junction bases numbered 8, after V lost 4 bases and J lost 7 bases. From germline, CDR1 is SGHRS and CDR2 YFSETQ. CDR3 in amino acids: CASSPGQRGNEQFF. The DNA for the CDR3 is TGCGCCAGCAGCCCGGGACAGAGGGGGAATGAGCAGTTCTTC.

This clone was observed a few times. J is TRBJ1-5 and V is TRBV3-1 (or the pseudogene TRBV3-2), with D possibly TRBD1 on 6 matching bases. Germline values: CDR1 LGHDT, CDR2 YNNKEL (reference sequence). The CDR3 sequence is 13 residues long. V was pared by 0 bases and J by 7 bases, with 7 bases between. The CDR3 DNA reads TGTGCCAGCAGCCAAGACAGGGGACAGCCCCAGCATTTT. Amino acid sequence: CASSQDRGQPQHF.

The J gene is TRBJ2-7, the V gene TRBV7-9; D is uncertain. Germline V lookup: CDR1 SEHNR, CDR2 FQNEAQ (reference sequence). The CDR3 has 15 amino acids. V shed 7 bases and J shed 6 bases, with 22 bases lying between them. CDR3 DNA sequence: TGTGCCAGCACCCTTTCCTCCGGTATCCTAGGCGAGCAGTACTTC. This translates into CASTLSSGILGEQYF. The full variable domain, completed using reference TRBV7-9 and TRBJ2-7, is DTGVSQNPRHKITKRGQNVTFRCDPISEHNRLYWYRQTLGQGPEFLTYFQNEAQLEKSRLLSDRFSAERPKGSFSTLEIQRTEQGDSAMYLCASTLSSGILGEQYFGPGTRLTVT.

This clone was detected only once. The CDR3 spells CASSIGGGYEAFF. CDR3 sequence (DNA): TGTGCCAGTAGTATAGGCGGGGGATATGAAGCTTTCTTT. The chain has TRBV19 and TRBJ1-1, with D possibly matching TRBD1 (5 bases). Trimming took 1 base from V and 7 from J, leaving 10 bases between them. Per the germline V gene, CDR1 is LNHDA and CDR2 is SQIVND (reference sequence). The CDR3 is 13 residues long. The complete variable domain, with remaining parts taken from reference TRBV19 and TRBJ1-1, reads DGGITQSPKYLFRKEGQNVTLSCEQNLNHDAMYWYRQDPGQGLRLIYYSQIVNDFQKGDIAEGYSVSREKKESFPLTVTSAQKNPTAFYLCASSIGGGYEAFFGQGTRLTVV.

This sequence joins TRBV5-1 and TRBJ2-7, with 9 bases fitting TRBD1. The ends lost 4 bases at V and 3 bases at J; junction bases unmatched: 11. Per germline, CDR1 SGHRS and CDR2 YFSETQ. The length of the CDR3 is 16 residues. CDR3 bases: TGCGCCAGCAGCAACCCACTAAGACAGGGGGGCTACGAGCAGTACTTC. This encodes CASSNPLRQGGYEQYF.